This T cell receptor beta chain was found in a study of OX40 agonist ivuxolimab in advanced cancers. Study-wide context: In this cohort, patients received ivuxolimab, an agonistic anti-OX40 (CD134) antibody. At 82.7% male, the cohort had a mean age of 60 years, ranging from about 23 to 79. Study-level points and caveats: In the 0.1-3.0 mg/kg groups, partial responders showed among the lowest expansion. Blood T cells, both CD4+ and CD8+, expanded clonally by week 6 at 0.1 to 3.0 mg/kg.

TCRdb's table, derived via immunoSEQ multiplex PCR, lists solely in-frame clones and lacks some. The sample has about 32,000 clones, 65% to 85% seen once. This clone has at least ten counts. What it binds is not known. The germline V gene encodes CDR1 SGHAT and CDR2 FQNNGV. The CDR3 totals 17 residues. V lost 8 bases, J lost 3 bases, and 12 bases stayed unmatched. The sample here was CD4+ or CD8+ T cells sorted from blood, taken in a trial of the OX40 agonist ivuxolimab. The chain couples TRBV11-2 to TRBJ2-2; 10 bases agree with TRBD1. The receptor's source is an adult with an advanced solid tumor such as melanoma, head and neck, liver or kidney cancer. Here the CDR3 reads CASRGGTGAFDTGELFF. The CDR3 DNA sequence: TGTGCCAGCCGTGGGGGGACAGGGGCTTTTGACACCGGGGAGCTGTTTTTT.